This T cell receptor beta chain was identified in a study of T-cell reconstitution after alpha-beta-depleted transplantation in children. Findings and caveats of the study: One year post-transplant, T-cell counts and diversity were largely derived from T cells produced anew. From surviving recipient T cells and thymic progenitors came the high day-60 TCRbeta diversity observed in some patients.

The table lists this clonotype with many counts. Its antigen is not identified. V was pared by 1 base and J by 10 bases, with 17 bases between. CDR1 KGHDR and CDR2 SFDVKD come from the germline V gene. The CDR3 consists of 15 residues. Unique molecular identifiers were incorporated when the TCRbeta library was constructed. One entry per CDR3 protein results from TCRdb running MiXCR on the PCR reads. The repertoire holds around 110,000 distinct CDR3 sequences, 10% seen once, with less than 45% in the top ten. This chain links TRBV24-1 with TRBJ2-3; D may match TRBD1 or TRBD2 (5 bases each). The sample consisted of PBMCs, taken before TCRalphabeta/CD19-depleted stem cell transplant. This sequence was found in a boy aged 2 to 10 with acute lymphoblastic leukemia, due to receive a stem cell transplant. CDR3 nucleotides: TGTGCCACCAGTGATTTATTGGGGGACCTCAATGCGCAGTATTTT. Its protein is CATSDLLGDLNAQYF.